The sequence of this TCR beta chain was determined in a study of Ad26.COV2.S vaccination and SARS-CoV-2 variants. The CDR3 contains 13 residues. Germline values: CDR1 MGHRA, CDR2 YSYEKL. The ends were cut back, 2 bases at V and 1 base at J, with 4 bases in the middle. Only in-frame clones appear in the TCRdb table, and some are missing; sequencing was by immunoSEQ multiplex PCR. The sample lists over 85,000 clones, around three quarters seen once, with approximately 15% in the top ten. The receptor comes from a human donor who had recovered from COVID-19. The rearrangement links TRBV4-1 to TRBJ2-3; D unresolved. The source was peripheral blood, collected after recovery from COVID-19. This CDR3 is CASSQYGTDTQYF. DNA of the CDR3: TGCGCCAGCAGCCAATACGGCACAGATACGCAGTATTTT.